This T cell receptor beta chain is drawn from a study of shared clonotypes between healthy human individuals. This clone came up many times. The antigen is not known. TCRdb keeps only in-frame clones here, not all; method: immunoSEQ multiplex PCR. The table includes about 1 million clones, more than 60% detected once. V trimming: 6 bases; J trimming: 2 bases; junction bases outside the gene matches: 8. The length of the CDR3 is 16 residues. CDR1 is MNHEY, CDR2 SMNVEV, per germline (reference sequence). Regarding the study as a whole: Among the subsets, naive ones generally showed larger estimated richness than memory ones.

The source material was memory CD4+ T cells sorted from blood. As for subset: CD45RA-negative fraction. The V call is TRBV27, the J call TRBJ1-5; the match to TRBD1 covers 9 bases. The sequence was obtained from a man between 18 and 29 years old in good health. The CDR3 protein is CASSRWTGVGNQPQHF. The DNA for the CDR3 is TGTGCCAGCAGCCGCTGGACAGGGGTAGGCAATCAGCCCCAGCATTTT.